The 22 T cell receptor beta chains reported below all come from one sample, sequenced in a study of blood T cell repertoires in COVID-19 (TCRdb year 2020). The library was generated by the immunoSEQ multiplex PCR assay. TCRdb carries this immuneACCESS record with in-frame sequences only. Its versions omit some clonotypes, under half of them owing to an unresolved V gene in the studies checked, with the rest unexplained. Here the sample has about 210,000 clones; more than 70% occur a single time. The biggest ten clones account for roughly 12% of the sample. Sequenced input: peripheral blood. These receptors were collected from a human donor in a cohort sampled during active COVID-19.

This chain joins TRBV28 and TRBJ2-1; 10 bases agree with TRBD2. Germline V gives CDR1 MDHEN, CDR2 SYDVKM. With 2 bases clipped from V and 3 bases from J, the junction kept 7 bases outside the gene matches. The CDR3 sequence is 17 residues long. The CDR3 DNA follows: TGTGCCAGCAGTTTAAGGGCTGGGACTAGCGTCTACAATGAGCAGTTCTTC. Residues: CASSLRAGTSVYNEQFF.

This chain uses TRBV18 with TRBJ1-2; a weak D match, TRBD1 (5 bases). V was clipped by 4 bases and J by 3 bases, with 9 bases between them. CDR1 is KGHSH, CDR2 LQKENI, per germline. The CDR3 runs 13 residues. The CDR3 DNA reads TGTGCCAGCTCACTACAGGAGTACTATGGCTACACCTTC. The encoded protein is CASSLQEYYGYTF.

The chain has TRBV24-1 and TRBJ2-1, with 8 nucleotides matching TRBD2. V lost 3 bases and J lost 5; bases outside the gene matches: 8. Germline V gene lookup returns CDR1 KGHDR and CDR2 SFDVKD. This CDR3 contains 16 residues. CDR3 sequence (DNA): TGTGCCACCAGTGATCCCGGGACTAGGGGTAACAATGAGCAGTTCTTC. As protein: CATSDPGTRGNNEQFF.

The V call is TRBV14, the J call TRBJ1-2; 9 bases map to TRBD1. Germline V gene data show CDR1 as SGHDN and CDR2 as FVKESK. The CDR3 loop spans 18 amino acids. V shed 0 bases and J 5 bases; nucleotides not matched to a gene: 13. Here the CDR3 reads CASSQDGSPGQGDYGYTF. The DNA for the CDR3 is TGTGCCAGCAGCCAAGATGGGTCGCCGGGACAGGGAGATTATGGCTACACCTTC.

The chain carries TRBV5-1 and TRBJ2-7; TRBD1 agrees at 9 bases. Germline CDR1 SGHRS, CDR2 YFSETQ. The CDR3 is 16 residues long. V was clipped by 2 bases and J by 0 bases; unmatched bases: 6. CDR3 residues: CASSFTGTGSSYEQYF. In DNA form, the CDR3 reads TGCGCCAGCAGCTTTACCGGGACAGGGAGCTCCTACGAGCAGTACTTC.

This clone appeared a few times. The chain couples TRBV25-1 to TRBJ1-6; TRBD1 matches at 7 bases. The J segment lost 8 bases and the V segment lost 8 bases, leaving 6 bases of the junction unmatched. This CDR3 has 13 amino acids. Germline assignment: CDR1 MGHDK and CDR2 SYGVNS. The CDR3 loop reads CASQTGRDSPLHF. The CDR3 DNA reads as TGTGCCAGCCAGACAGGGAGAGATTCACCCCTCCACTTT.

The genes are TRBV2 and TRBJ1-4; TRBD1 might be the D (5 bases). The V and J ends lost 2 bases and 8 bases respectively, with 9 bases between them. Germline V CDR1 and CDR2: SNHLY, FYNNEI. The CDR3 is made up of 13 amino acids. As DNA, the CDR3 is TGTGCCAGCAGTGAACCGACAGTCGAAAAACTGTTTTTT. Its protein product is CASSEPTVEKLFF.

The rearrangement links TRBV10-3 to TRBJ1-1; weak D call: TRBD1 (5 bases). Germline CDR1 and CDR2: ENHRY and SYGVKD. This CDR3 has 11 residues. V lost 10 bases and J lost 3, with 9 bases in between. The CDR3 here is CATGGDTEAFF. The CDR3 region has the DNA TGTGCCACGGGGGGGGACACTGAAGCTTTCTTT.

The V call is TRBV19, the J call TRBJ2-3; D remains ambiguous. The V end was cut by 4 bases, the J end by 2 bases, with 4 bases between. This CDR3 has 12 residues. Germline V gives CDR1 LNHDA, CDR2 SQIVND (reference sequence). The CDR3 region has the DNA TGTGCCAGTAGTACCCACACAGATACGCAGTATTTT. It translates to CASSTHTDTQYF.

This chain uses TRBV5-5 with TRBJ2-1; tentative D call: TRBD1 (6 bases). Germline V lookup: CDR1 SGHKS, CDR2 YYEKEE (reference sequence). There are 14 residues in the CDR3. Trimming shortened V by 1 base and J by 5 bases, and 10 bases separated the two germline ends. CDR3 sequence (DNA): TGTGCCAGCAGCTTGATACAGGGAGACAATGAGCAGTTCTTC. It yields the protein CASSLIQGDNEQFF.

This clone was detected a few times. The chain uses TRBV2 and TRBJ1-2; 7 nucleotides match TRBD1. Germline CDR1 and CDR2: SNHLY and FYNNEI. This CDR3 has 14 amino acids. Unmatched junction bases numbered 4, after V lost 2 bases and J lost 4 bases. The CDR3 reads CASSENNRGYGYTF. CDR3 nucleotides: TGTGCCAGCAGTGAAAACAACAGGGGCTATGGCTACACCTTC.

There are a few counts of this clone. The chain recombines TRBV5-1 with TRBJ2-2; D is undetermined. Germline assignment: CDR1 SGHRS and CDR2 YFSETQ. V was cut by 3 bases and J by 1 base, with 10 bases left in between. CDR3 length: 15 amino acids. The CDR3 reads CASSSMGVNTGELFF. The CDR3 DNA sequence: TGCGCCAGCAGCTCCATGGGCGTGAACACCGGGGAGCTGTTTTTT.

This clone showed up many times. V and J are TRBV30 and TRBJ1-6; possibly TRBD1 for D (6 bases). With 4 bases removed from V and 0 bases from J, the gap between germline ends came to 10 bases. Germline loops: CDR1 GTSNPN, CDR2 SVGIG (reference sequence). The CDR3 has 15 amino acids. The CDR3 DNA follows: TGTGCCTGGAAATCGGACAGCTCCTATAATTCACCCCTCCACTTT. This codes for CAWKSDSSYNSPLHF. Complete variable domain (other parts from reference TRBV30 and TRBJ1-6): SQTIHQWPATLVQPVGSPLSLECTVEGTSNPNLYWYRQAAGRGLQLLFYSVGIGQISSEVPQNLSASRPQDRQFILSSKKLLLSDSGFYLCAWKSDSSYNSPLHFGNGTRLTVT.

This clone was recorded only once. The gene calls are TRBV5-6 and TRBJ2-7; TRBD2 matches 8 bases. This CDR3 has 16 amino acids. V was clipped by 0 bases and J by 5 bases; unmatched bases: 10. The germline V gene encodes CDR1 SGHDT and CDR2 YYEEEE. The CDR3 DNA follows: TGTGCCAGCAGCTTGGCCGGTAGCGGGGCTCGAAACGAGCAGTACTTC. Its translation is CASSLAGSGARNEQYF.

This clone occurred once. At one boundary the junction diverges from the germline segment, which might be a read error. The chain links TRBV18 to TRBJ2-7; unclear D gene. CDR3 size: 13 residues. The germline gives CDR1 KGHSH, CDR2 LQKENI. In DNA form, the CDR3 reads TGTGCCAGCTCGCCACAGTCGGCCTACGAGCAGTACTTC. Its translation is CASSPQSAYEQYF.

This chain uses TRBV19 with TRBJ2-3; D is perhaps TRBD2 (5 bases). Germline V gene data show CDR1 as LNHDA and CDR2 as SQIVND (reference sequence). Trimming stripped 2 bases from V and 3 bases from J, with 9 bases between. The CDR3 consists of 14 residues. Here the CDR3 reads CASSIKLETDTQYF. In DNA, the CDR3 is TGTGCCAGTAGTATAAAACTAGAGACAGATACGCAGTATTTT.

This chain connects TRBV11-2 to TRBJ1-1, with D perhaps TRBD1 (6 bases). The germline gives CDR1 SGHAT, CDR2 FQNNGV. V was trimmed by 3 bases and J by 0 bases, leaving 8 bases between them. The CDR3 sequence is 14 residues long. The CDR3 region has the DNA TGTGCCAGCAGCTTGGGGGCCATGAACACTGAAGCTTTCTTT. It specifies CASSLGAMNTEAFF.

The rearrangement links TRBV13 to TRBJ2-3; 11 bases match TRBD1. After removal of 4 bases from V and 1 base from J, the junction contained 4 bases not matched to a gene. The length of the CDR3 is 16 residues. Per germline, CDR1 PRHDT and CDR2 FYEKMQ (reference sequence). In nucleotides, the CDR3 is TGTGCCAGCAGCTCCGGGACAGGGGGAGGCACAGATACGCAGTATTTT. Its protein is CASSSGTGGGTDTQYF. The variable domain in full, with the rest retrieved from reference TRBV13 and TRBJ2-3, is AAGVIQSPRHLIKEKRETATLKCYPIPRHDTVYWYQQGPGQDPQFLISFYEKMQSDKGSIPDRFSAQQFSDYHSELNMSSLELGDSALYFCASSSGTGGGTDTQYFGPGTRLTVL.

CDR3 coding DNA: TGTGCCAGCAGCTACGGACAGGGAGGTGTGAACACTGAAGCTTTCTTT. Its protein product is CASSYGQGGVNTEAFF. The genes are TRBV7-6 and TRBJ1-1, with 8 bases matching TRBD1. Per the germline V gene, CDR1 is SGHVS and CDR2 is FNYEAQ. The CDR3 runs 16 residues. V gave up 4 bases and J gave up 0 bases; unmatched junction bases: 7.

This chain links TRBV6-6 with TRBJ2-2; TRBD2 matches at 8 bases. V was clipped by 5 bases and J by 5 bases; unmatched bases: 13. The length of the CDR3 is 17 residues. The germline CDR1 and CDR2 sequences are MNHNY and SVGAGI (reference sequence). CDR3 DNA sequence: TGTGCCAGCAGTCCACCGACTAGCGCCGAAGGAACCGGGGAGCTGTTTTTT. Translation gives CASSPPTSAEGTGELFF.

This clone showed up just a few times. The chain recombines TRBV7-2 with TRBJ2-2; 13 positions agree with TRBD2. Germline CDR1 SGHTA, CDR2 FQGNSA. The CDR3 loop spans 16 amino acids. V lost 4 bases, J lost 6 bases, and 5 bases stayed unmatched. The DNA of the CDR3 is TGTGCCAGCAGCTATCCGGGACTAGCGGGACCCGGGGAGCTGTTTTTT. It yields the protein CASSYPGLAGPGELFF.

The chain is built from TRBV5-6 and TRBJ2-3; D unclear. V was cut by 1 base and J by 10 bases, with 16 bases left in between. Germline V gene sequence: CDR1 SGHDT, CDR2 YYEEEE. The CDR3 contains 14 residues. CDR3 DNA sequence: TGTGCCAGCAGCTTGCAAATGACCCAAGGAGCGCAGTATTTT. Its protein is CASSLQMTQGAQYF.